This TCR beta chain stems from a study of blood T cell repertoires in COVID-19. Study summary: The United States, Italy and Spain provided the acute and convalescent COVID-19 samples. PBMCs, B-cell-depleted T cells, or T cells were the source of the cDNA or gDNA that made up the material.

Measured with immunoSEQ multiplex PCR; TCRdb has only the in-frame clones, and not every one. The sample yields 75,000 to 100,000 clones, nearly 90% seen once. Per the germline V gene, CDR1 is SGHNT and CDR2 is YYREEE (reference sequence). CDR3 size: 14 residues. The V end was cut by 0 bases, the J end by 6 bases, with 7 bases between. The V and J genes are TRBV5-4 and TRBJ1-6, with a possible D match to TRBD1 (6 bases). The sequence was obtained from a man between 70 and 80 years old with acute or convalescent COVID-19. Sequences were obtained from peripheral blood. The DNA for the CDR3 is TGTGCCAGCAGCTTGGAAGGGGGTAATTCACCCCTCCACTTT. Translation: CASSLEGGNSPLHF.